A selection of T cell receptor beta chains follows, all from one sample in a study of CXCR3-negative and CXCR3-positive naive CD8 T cells. TCRdb re-called the 5' RACE reads; one entry per CDR3 protein, DNA not given. Its table records about 5,800 distinct CDR3 sequences. Sequencing input: naive CXCR3+ CD8+ T cells from blood. These receptors were obtained from a human donor in good health. Some clones in this sample may be carry-over from other donors' samples. Both conserved end residues are part of each CDR3. Fields, in order: J gene, V gene, clone size, CDR3 protein. Size values are once, few and many counts, or a class for expanded clones, and some rows have none.

TRBJ2-5,TRBV3-1,NA,CASSHPRRGLAGRVQETQYF
TRBJ2-3,TRBV6-5,medium-sized,CASSYLMGRGDTQYF
TRBJ1-5,TRBV2,NA,CASSDVQPQHF
TRBJ2-2,TRBV5-4,NA,CASSLRGSNTGELFF
TRBJ2-7,TRBV9,medium-sized,CASSVVGLAGPYEQYF
TRBJ2-3,TRBV4-3,NA,CASSHGLVTDTQYF
TRBJ2-7,TRBV4-3,NA,CASSQDLSSVSSYEQYF
TRBJ2-7,TRBV12-3/TRBV12-4,NA,CASSLARGYEQYF
TRBJ2-7,TRBV6-6,medium-sized,CASNTTPYEQYF
TRBJ1-2,TRBV24-1,NA,CATSVRAINYGYTF
TRBJ2-1,TRBV6-5,medium-sized,CASSYSSSEFNNEQFF
TRBJ2-5,TRBV13,NA,CASSLAGRPKETQYF
TRBJ1-1,TRBV27,large,CASKPPRQLMNTEAFF
TRBJ1-1,TRBV20-1,medium-sized,CSANERGEAFF
TRBJ1-1,TRBV29-1,medium-sized,CSVDPEGNTEAFF
TRBJ2-1,TRBV29-1,NA,CSVDLELPEQFF
TRBJ2-7,TRBV20-1,NA,CSARDRQKRTIYEQYF
TRBJ2-1,TRBV7-9,NA,CASSPRASGNNEQFF
TRBJ1-5,TRBV7-8,NA,CASSPRKYSPYGNQPQHF
TRBJ1-1,TRBV20-1,NA,CSARSGDTEAFF
TRBJ2-1,TRBV6-6,medium-sized,CASSWTSGRDSYNEQFF
TRBJ2-1,TRBV9,NA,CASSADIAGRLGEQFF
TRBJ2-7,TRBV9,medium-sized,CASSPVGGIFYEQYF
TRBJ2-3,TRBV25-1,medium-sized,CASSELTLTDTQYF
TRBJ2-7,TRBV29-1,NA,CSVEGEQGAYEQYF
TRBJ1-1,TRBV29-1,NA,CSVVGNTEAFF
TRBJ1-1,TRBV6-5,NA,CASSRRVWLDPNPTEAFF
TRBJ2-3,TRBV6-5,medium-sized,CASSLLAGGEGTDTQYF
TRBJ2-3,TRBV10-3,NA,CAISEGMVAPQYF
TRBJ2-2,TRBV27,medium-sized,CASSWGIIAGELFF
TRBJ1-1,TRBV12-3/TRBV12-4,NA,CASSLGSFTEAFF
TRBJ2-5,TRBV7-3,medium-sized,CASSTSGAGAETQYF
TRBJ2-7,TRBV6-5,medium-sized,CASSPGVGYEQYF
TRBJ2-1,TRBV20-1,medium-sized,CSAWTGSNEQFF
TRBJ2-5,TRBV6-2/TRBV6-3,NA,CASSYSSLGETQYF
TRBJ2-7,TRBV5-4,NA,CASSPRGQGYEQYF
TRBJ2-7,TRBV7-8,NA,CASRTTSGPSYEQYF
TRBJ1-1,TRBV6-6,medium-sized,CASSYSEGSTEAFF
TRBJ2-5,TRBV29-1,NA,CSVERLGLGETQYF
TRBJ2-1,TRBV29-1,medium-sized,CSVVGQGVYNEQFF
TRBJ2-5,TRBV29-1,medium-sized,CSVTFFREWETQYF
TRBJ2-7,TRBV27,NA,CASSYGTSGLYEQYF
TRBJ2-7,TRBV5-1,NA,CASSLRGGAFYEQYF
TRBJ2-1,TRBV18,NA,CASSPLAGSYNEQFF
TRBJ2-5,TRBV6-6,large,CASYTLQQETQYF
TRBJ2-7,TRBV7-2,NA,CASSLAWGLSGQPYEQYF
TRBJ2-5,TRBV7-3,NA,CASSPSGSPETQYF
TRBJ2-1,TRBV29-1,medium-sized,CSAPGTSAYNEQFF
TRBJ1-1,TRBV13,NA,CASSLRGQGITEAFF
TRBJ2-1,TRBV20-1,NA,CSARIRLSYNEQFF